This is a list of T cell receptor beta chains from one sample in a study of regulatory T cells in long-lasting Graves disease. TCRdb re-derived calls from the multiplex PCR reads in MiXCR, one entry per CDR3 protein. The repertoire consists of 550,000 to 650,000 distinct CDR3 sequences, with 15% to 20% occurring once and the leading ten covering around 12%. A further study also used this sample, focusing on T cells in Graves' hyperthyroidism and ophthalmopathy.

The sequences come from peripheral blood mononuclear cells (PBMCs), collected at new diagnosis, from a patient treated with antithyroid drugs. These receptor sequences come from a young man with Graves disease. Both conserved end residues are part of each CDR3. Fields, in order: D gene, V gene, clone size, J gene, CDR3 DNA, CDR3 protein. A D gene is named only where the DNA matches it firmly. A row's size may be missing; if present it is once, few, many or a size class.

D gene: -; V gene: TRBV7-2; clone size: -; J gene: TRBJ2-2; CDR3 DNA: TGTGCCAGCGGGGGGGCGGTCACCGGGGAGCTGTTTTTT; CDR3 protein: CASGGAVTGELFF
D gene: -; V gene: TRBV20-1; clone size: -; J gene: TRBJ2-2; CDR3 DNA: TGCAGTGCTAGACGAGCCGGACAGAACACCGGGGAGCTGTTTTTT; CDR3 protein: CSARRAGQNTGELFF
D gene: -; V gene: TRBV3-1; clone size: many; J gene: TRBJ1-5; CDR3 DNA: TGTGCCAGCAGCCAAGGTCCCTGGGGTGGCAATCAGCCCCAGCATTTT; CDR3 protein: CASSQGPWGGNQPQHF
D gene: TRBD1; V gene: TRBV30; clone size: -; J gene: TRBJ1-4; CDR3 DNA: TGTGCCTGTCCGGGACAGGGGGCGGAAAAACTGTTTTTT; CDR3 protein: CACPGQGAEKLFF
D gene: -; V gene: TRBV7-9; clone size: many; J gene: TRBJ2-3; CDR3 DNA: TGTGCCAGCAGCCAAATGATTCGTCCTAGCACAGATACGCAGTATTTT; CDR3 protein: CASSQMIRPSTDTQYF
D gene: TRBD2; V gene: TRBV11-2; clone size: many; J gene: TRBJ2-1; CDR3 DNA: TGTGCCAGCAGCGGGCTAAGCGGGAGGGGCTACAATGAGCAGTTCTTC; CDR3 protein: CASSGLSGRGYNEQFF
D gene: -; V gene: TRBV20-1; clone size: few; J gene: TRBJ2-3; CDR3 DNA: TGCAGTGCTAGAGGAGGGCGAACAGATACGCAGTATTTT; CDR3 protein: CSARGGRTDTQYF
D gene: -; V gene: TRBV7-9; clone size: many; J gene: TRBJ1-1; CDR3 DNA: TGTGCCAGCAGCTTCGAGGCAGCAAAAGCTTTCTTT; CDR3 protein: CASSFEAAKAFF
D gene: -; V gene: TRBV28; clone size: many; J gene: TRBJ1-2; CDR3 DNA: TGTGCCACCAGGAGAGCTAACTATGGCTACACCTTC; CDR3 protein: CATRRANYGYTF
D gene: TRBD2; V gene: TRBV11-2; clone size: many; J gene: TRBJ2-2; CDR3 DNA: TGTGCCAGCAGCTACCCAGGGAGGGCCGGGGAGCTGTTTTTT; CDR3 protein: CASSYPGRAGELFF
D gene: -; V gene: TRBV4-1; clone size: -; J gene: TRBJ1-5; CDR3 DNA: TGCGCCAGCAGCCAACTAGGCCTGGGGCGCGGGGGTAGCAATCAGCCCCAGCATTTT; CDR3 protein: CASSQLGLGRGGSNQPQHF
D gene: -; V gene: TRBV29-1; clone size: few; J gene: TRBJ1-2; CDR3 DNA: TGCAGCGCCCTCAAAGAACTCATCTACACCTTC; CDR3 protein: CSALKELIYTF
D gene: TRBD2; V gene: TRBV27; clone size: many; J gene: TRBJ2-5; CDR3 DNA: TGTGCCAGCAGTACCCTCTTAGCGGGAGGGCGGGAGACCCAGTACTTC; CDR3 protein: CASSTLLAGGRETQYF
D gene: -; V gene: TRBV6-1; clone size: many; J gene: TRBJ2-7; CDR3 DNA: TGTGCCAGCAGTAAGACAGTGAACTACGAGCAGTACTTC; CDR3 protein: CASSKTVNYEQYF
D gene: -; V gene: TRBV29-1; clone size: -; J gene: TRBJ2-2; CDR3 DNA: TGCAGCGTTTCCCCCCAGGGAGGCACCGGGGAGCTGTTTTTT; CDR3 protein: CSVSPQGGTGELFF
D gene: -; V gene: TRBV7-9; clone size: -; J gene: TRBJ2-7; CDR3 DNA: TGTGCCAGCAGCCCCGGCGTCTTAGGGTCCTCCTACGAGCAGTACTTC; CDR3 protein: CASSPGVLGSSYEQYF
D gene: -; V gene: TRBV27; clone size: -; J gene: TRBJ1-2; CDR3 DNA: TGTGCCAGCAGTTTAGACGGGGGCAACGGCTACACCTTC; CDR3 protein: CASSLDGGNGYTF
D gene: -; V gene: TRBV6-5; clone size: few; J gene: TRBJ1-4; CDR3 DNA: TGTGCCAGCAGTTACTCCAGGAATGAAAAACTGTTTTTT; CDR3 protein: CASSYSRNEKLFF
D gene: TRBD2; V gene: TRBV9; clone size: once; J gene: TRBJ2-2; CDR3 DNA: TGTGCCAGCAGCTCGACTAGCGGCACGAACACCGGGGAGCTGTTTTTT; CDR3 protein: CASSSTSGTNTGELFF
D gene: TRBD1; V gene: TRBV11-2; clone size: many; J gene: TRBJ2-7; CDR3 DNA: TGTGCCAGCAGATCCGACAGGGCCTACGAGCAGTACTTC; CDR3 protein: CASRSDRAYEQYF
D gene: -; V gene: TRBV6-1; clone size: -; J gene: TRBJ2-7; CDR3 DNA: TGTGCCAGCAGGGACCTGAACTACGAGCAGTACTTC; CDR3 protein: CASRDLNYEQYF
D gene: -; V gene: TRBV20-1; clone size: many; J gene: TRBJ2-2; CDR3 DNA: TGCAGTGCTAGAGATTCAAGCCTCGGGGAGCTGTTTTTT; CDR3 protein: CSARDSSLGELFF
D gene: -; V gene: TRBV11-2; clone size: many; J gene: TRBJ2-1; CDR3 DNA: TGTGCCAGCAGCCCAATCCGGGACCCGGCTTACAATGAGCAGTTCTTC; CDR3 protein: CASSPIRDPAYNEQFF
D gene: -; V gene: TRBV6-4; clone size: few; J gene: TRBJ2-2; CDR3 DNA: TGTGCCAGCGCAGGGGGGCGGAGGGAGCTGTTTTTT; CDR3 protein: CASAGGRRELFF
D gene: -; V gene: TRBV6-1; clone size: -; J gene: TRBJ1-5; CDR3 DNA: TGTGCCAGCAGCCCCCTAGGGGATCAGCCCCAGCATTTT; CDR3 protein: CASSPLGDQPQHF
D gene: -; V gene: TRBV3-1; clone size: -; J gene: TRBJ1-3; CDR3 DNA: TGTGCCAGCAGCCAACCCCTTGGGGGGAGCTCTGGAAACACCATATATTTT; CDR3 protein: CASSQPLGGSSGNTIYF
D gene: -; V gene: TRBV14; clone size: few; J gene: TRBJ2-3; CDR3 DNA: TGTGCCAGCAGCCAGATTCGGAGGAACACAGATACGCAGTATTTT; CDR3 protein: CASSQIRRNTDTQYF
D gene: TRBD2; V gene: TRBV14; clone size: few; J gene: TRBJ2-7; CDR3 DNA: TGTGCCAGCAGCCCCCGGACTAGCGGGAGGATTTACGAGCAGTACTTC; CDR3 protein: CASSPRTSGRIYEQYF
D gene: -; V gene: TRBV6-2/TRBV6-3; clone size: few; J gene: TRBJ2-2; CDR3 DNA: TGTGCCAGCAGTGTTCCAACCCAAGGGGAGCTGTTTTTT; CDR3 protein: CASSVPTQGELFF
D gene: -; V gene: TRBV6-1; clone size: few; J gene: TRBJ1-3; CDR3 DNA: TGTGCCAGCACCCAGGGCTACTCTGGAAACACCATATATTTT; CDR3 protein: CASTQGYSGNTIYF
D gene: -; V gene: TRBV5-1; clone size: many; J gene: TRBJ2-1; CDR3 DNA: TGCGCCAGCAGCTTGGAGGGCCAGGTTCTAGGGGGGCTATACAATGAGCAGTTCTTC; CDR3 protein: CASSLEGQVLGGLYNEQFF
D gene: -; V gene: TRBV2; clone size: many; J gene: TRBJ2-3; CDR3 DNA: TGTGCCAGCAGTGAATTCCCCACAGATACGCAGTATTTT; CDR3 protein: CASSEFPTDTQYF
D gene: TRBD2; V gene: TRBV3-1; clone size: -; J gene: TRBJ2-7; CDR3 DNA: TGCGCCAGCAGCGGCCGGCTAGCGGGAATTCGAGGGCAGCACTTC; CDR3 protein: CASSGRLAGIRGQHF
D gene: TRBD1; V gene: TRBV27; clone size: many; J gene: TRBJ1-4; CDR3 DNA: TGTGCCAGCAGTTCCGGGCAGGGGGACCCAACTAATGAAAAACTGTTTTTT; CDR3 protein: CASSSGQGDPTNEKLFF
D gene: -; V gene: TRBV3-1; clone size: many; J gene: TRBJ1-5; CDR3 DNA: TGTGCCAGCAGCCAAGTACTGAATCAGCCCCAGCATTTT; CDR3 protein: CASSQVLNQPQHF